What follows are 23 T cell receptor beta chains derived from one specimen sequenced in a study of cytomegalovirus exposure and HLA in healthy donors. The PCR made use of 60 Vbeta and 13 Jbeta primers. Only in-frame clones appear in the TCRdb table, and some are missing; sequencing was by immunoSEQ multiplex PCR. Counted here are about 97,000 clones, about 70% occurring once; the ten biggest clones make up approximately 2%. Input material: PBMCs. The receptors were sampled from a woman in her forties in good health and CMV-seronegative.

The chain couples TRBV2 to TRBJ1-1, with D unclear. This CDR3 has 13 residues. From germline, CDR1 is SNHLY and CDR2 FYNNEI. The V and J ends lost 3 bases and 1 base respectively, with 6 bases between them. The CDR3 sequence: CASSELENTEAFF. The CDR3 region has the DNA TGTGCCAGCAGTGAGTTAGAGAACACTGAAGCTTTCTTT. Variable domain in full (rest from reference TRBV2 and TRBJ1-1): EPEVTQTPSHQVTQMGQEVILRCVPISNHLYFYWYRQILGQKVEFLVSFYNNEISEKSEIFDDQFSVERPDGSNFTLKIRSTKLEDSAMYFCASSELENTEAFFGQGTRLTVV.

This chain connects TRBV6-5 to TRBJ2-7, with D tentatively TRBD1 (6 bases). V lost 6 bases, J lost 4 bases, and 19 bases lay in between. This CDR3 is built from 15 residues. Germline assignment: CDR1 MNHEY and CDR2 SVGAGI. The CDR3 spells CASRKQGTLTYEQYF. Here the CDR3 DNA reads TGTGCCAGCAGAAAACAGGGAACCTTAACGTACGAGCAGTACTTC.

This clone occurred once. The rearrangement joins TRBV6-5 to TRBJ1-1; TRBD1 is a possible D gene (5 bases). CDR1 and CDR2 from the germline V gene are MNHEY and SVGAGI. There are 14 residues in the CDR3. Trimming removed 5 bases at V and 3 bases at J, with 13 bases between. The CDR3: CASSPGWGDTEAFF. CDR3 bases: TGTGCCAGCAGTCCCGGTTGGGGGGACACTGAAGCTTTCTTT.

The chain combines TRBV4-2 with TRBJ1-1; TRBD1 is a possible D gene (5 bases). CDR1 and CDR2 from the germline V gene are LGHNA and YNFKEQ. This CDR3 has 14 residues. V was pared by 0 bases and J by 2 bases, with 7 bases between. CDR3: CASSQEQVNTEAFF. The CDR3 nucleotides read TGTGCCAGCAGCCAAGAACAGGTTAACACTGAAGCTTTCTTT.

This chain links TRBV10-3 with TRBJ2-3; the D gene is possibly TRBD1 (6 bases). There are 14 residues in the CDR3. Germline V lookup: CDR1 ENHRY, CDR2 SYGVKD. Trimming pared 7 bases from V and 4 bases from J, leaving 15 bases between. The CDR3 protein is CAINRDNQADTQYF. In DNA, the CDR3 is TGTGCCATCAACCGGGACAACCAAGCAGATACGCAGTATTTT.

This sequence joins TRBV28 and TRBJ1-2; TRBD1 matches at 7 bases. CDR1 MDHEN and CDR2 SYDVKM come from the germline V gene. This CDR3 region has 15 residues. V shed 7 bases, J shed 6 bases, and the junction held 14 bases outside the gene matches. The CDR3 loop is CASTLYPRGGDGYTF. The DNA for the CDR3 is TGTGCCAGCACCCTCTATCCAAGAGGGGGCGATGGCTACACCTTC.

The chain joins TRBV11-3 to TRBJ2-7; 9 bases fit TRBD2. The CDR3 totals 16 residues. The V gene's germline CDR1 is SGHNT and CDR2 YENEEA. Unmatched junction bases numbered 6, after V lost 1 base and J lost 2 bases. The CDR3: CASSLAGTSPTYEQYF. As DNA, the CDR3 is TGTGCCAGCAGCTTAGCCGGGACTAGCCCTACCTACGAGCAGTACTTC.

The V call is TRBV7-8, the J call TRBJ2-3, with TRBD2 identical over 13 bases. CDR1 SGHVS and CDR2 FQNEAQ come from the germline V gene. The V and J ends lost 1 base and 0 bases, in that order; junction bases with no gene match: 13. This CDR3 contains 21 residues. CDR3 nucleotide sequence: TGTGCCAGCAGCTTAGACTTTGGGACTAGCGGGACAACTCCTAGCACAGATACGCAGTATTTT. Protein: CASSLDFGTSGTTPSTDTQYF. Supplemented by reference TRBV7-8 and TRBJ2-3, the full variable domain reads GAGVSQSPRYKVAKRGQDVALRCDPISGHVSLFWYQQALGQGPEFLTYFQNEAQLDKSGLPSDRFFAERPEGSVSTLKIQRTQQEDSAVYLCASSLDFGTSGTTPSTDTQYFGPGTRLTVL.

The gene calls are TRBV28 and TRBJ1-2; D is possibly TRBD1 (6 bases). Germline V gene lookup returns CDR1 MDHEN and CDR2 SYDVKM. Trimming left V 5 bases short and J 7 bases short, with 14 bases between. CDR3 length equals 13 residues. The CDR3 nucleotides read TGTGCCAGCAGTCTGGGGGGGGGCCGTGGCTACACCTTC. Amino acids: CASSLGGGRGYTF.

V is TRBV19 and J is TRBJ1-1, with 11 bases identical to TRBD1. Germline V gene lookup returns CDR1 LNHDA and CDR2 SQIVND (reference sequence). The CDR3 length is 15 residues. V shed 3 bases and J 2 bases; nucleotides not matched to a gene: 2. The CDR3 loop reads CASSIRTGGNTEAFF. In DNA, the CDR3 is TGTGCCAGTAGTATTAGGACAGGGGGCAACACTGAAGCTTTCTTT. Filled out from reference TRBV19 and TRBJ1-1, the complete variable domain reads DGGITQSPKYLFRKEGQNVTLSCEQNLNHDAMYWYRQDPGQGLRLIYYSQIVNDFQKGDIAEGYSVSREKKESFPLTVTSAQKNPTAFYLCASSIRTGGNTEAFFGQGTRLTVV.

The chain carries TRBV11-2 and TRBJ2-1, with D perhaps matching TRBD1 (6 bases). Trimming pared 9 bases from V and 0 bases from J, leaving 15 bases between. The CDR3 runs to 15 residues. The germline V gene encodes CDR1 SGHAT and CDR2 FQNNGV. Here the CDR3 reads CASSATGSSYNEQFF. The CDR3 DNA follows: TGTGCCAGTTCTGCGACAGGTTCCTCCTACAATGAGCAGTTCTTC.

A word on this clone: One end of the junction varies from germline; a read error may be responsible. The chain recombines TRBV5-1 with TRBJ2-1, with a weak D call TRBD1 (5 bases). Per germline, CDR1 SGHRS and CDR2 YFSETQ. The CDR3 has 12 amino acids. The CDR3 DNA reads as TGCGCCAGCAGCTTGGAGGGGAATGAGCAGCTCTTC. Protein product: CASSLEGNEQLF. The full variable domain, rest sourced from reference TRBV5-1 and TRBJ2-1, is KAGVTQTPRYLIKTRGQQVTLSCSPISGHRSVSWYQQTPGQGLQFLFEYFSETQRNKGNFPGRFSGRQFSNSRSEMNVSTLELGDSALYLCASSLEGNEQLFGPGTRLTVL.

This clone was recorded once. The chain couples TRBV5-1 to TRBJ2-5; 8 nucleotides match TRBD1. The V gene's germline CDR1 is SGHRS and CDR2 YFSETQ. After removal of 0 bases from V and 2 bases from J, the junction contained 6 bases not matched to a gene. The CDR3 sequence is 16 residues long. CDR3 amino acids: CASSLVTGGVQETQYF. The CDR3 DNA reads as TGCGCCAGCAGCTTGGTTACAGGGGGTGTTCAAGAGACCCAGTACTTC.

V and J are TRBV5-4 and TRBJ2-2, with TRBD2 matching over 11 bases. With 2 bases clipped from V and 0 bases from J, the junction kept 3 bases outside the gene matches. Germline V gene lookup returns CDR1 SGHNT and CDR2 YYREEE (reference sequence). The CDR3 loop spans 17 amino acids. In DNA, the CDR3 is TGTGCCAGCAGCTTTCCGACTAGCGGGGCGAACACCGGGGAGCTGTTTTTT. Its protein is CASSFPTSGANTGELFF.

The V and J genes are TRBV11-2 and TRBJ2-7; perhaps TRBD1 as D (6 bases). The germline CDR1 and CDR2 sequences are SGHAT and FQNNGV. Trimming removed 4 bases from V and 5 bases from J, with 12 bases in between. This CDR3 is built from 13 residues. CDR3 nucleotides: TGTGCCAGCAGCTACGTGGGGGCCCACGAGCAGTACTTC. Encoded protein: CASSYVGAHEQYF. Filled out from reference TRBV11-2 and TRBJ2-7, the complete variable domain reads EAGVAQSPRYKIIEKRQSVAFWCNPISGHATLYWYQQILGQGPKLLIQFQNNGVVDDSQLPKDRFSAERLKGVDSTLKIQPAKLEDSAVYLCASSYVGAHEQYFGPGTRLTVT.

This chain links TRBV19 with TRBJ2-1; D possibly corresponds to TRBD1 (6 bases). This CDR3 region has 15 residues. Looked up from germline, CDR1 is LNHDA and CDR2 is SQIVND (reference sequence). V was cut by 5 bases and J by 0 bases, with 11 bases left in between. CDR3 nucleotide sequence: TGTGCCAGTAGTGGGTGGGACAACTCCTACAATGAGCAGTTCTTC. This gives the protein CASSGWDNSYNEQFF.

The rearrangement links TRBV28 to TRBJ2-3, with 11 bases lining up with TRBD2. Per the germline V gene, CDR1 is MDHEN and CDR2 is SYDVKM. V shed 6 bases, J shed 3 bases, and the junction held 17 bases outside the gene matches. This CDR3 contains 19 residues. CDR3 sequence reads: CASSTARILAGVVTDTQYF. DNA for the CDR3: TGTGCCAGCAGCACCGCGCGTATACTAGCGGGAGTGGTTACAGATACGCAGTATTTT.

This chain joins TRBV5-1 and TRBJ2-7, with D tentatively TRBD1 (6 bases). CDR3 size: 15 residues. V was clipped by 1 base and J by 3 bases, with 14 bases between them. Looked up from germline, CDR1 is SGHRS and CDR2 is YFSETQ. DNA of the CDR3: TGCGCCAGCAGCTTGAAGGCAGGGGTGGGCTACGAGCAGTACTTC. It yields the protein CASSLKAGVGYEQYF.

The chain links TRBV6-5 to TRBJ2-5; no definite D call. Trimming took 4 bases from V and 5 from J, leaving 5 bases between them. Germline V gene sequence: CDR1 MNHEY, CDR2 SVGAGI. The CDR3 has 11 residues. CDR3 protein: CASSSIETQYF. The CDR3 coding sequence is TGTGCCAGCAGTTCTATTGAGACCCAGTACTTC.

V usage is TRBV7-3 and J usage is TRBJ2-7; the match to TRBD2 covers 9 bases. Trimming removed 2 bases from V and 3 bases from J; junction bases left unmatched: 5. The CDR3 extends over 15 amino acids. Germline V gene data show CDR1 as SGHTA and CDR2 as FQGTGA. The CDR3 loop reads CASSLGSGGNYEQYF. The CDR3 region has the DNA TGTGCCAGCAGCTTAGGTAGCGGGGGAAACTACGAGCAGTACTTC. The full variable domain, in which reference TRBV7-3 and TRBJ2-7 provide the parts outside the CDR3, is GAGVSQTPSNKVTEKGKYVELRCDPISGHTALYWYRQSLGQGPEFLIYFQGTGAADDSGLPNDRFFAVRPEGSVSTLKIQRTERGDSAVYLCASSLGSGGNYEQYFGPGTRLTVT.

V is TRBV7-9 and J is TRBJ2-5; 8 bases are shared with TRBD1. Near its end, the DNA agrees better with TRBJ2-7, so the J call may be wrong. The CDR3 contains 13 residues. Germline assignment: CDR1 SEHNR and CDR2 FQNEAQ (reference sequence). CDR3 bases: TGTGCCAGCAGCGACAGGGGAACCTACGAGCAGTACTTC. Protein sequence: CASSDRGTYEQYF.

The chain recombines TRBV28 with TRBJ2-1; a weak D match, TRBD2 (6 bases). Germline V gives CDR1 MDHEN, CDR2 SYDVKM. This CDR3 comprises 16 residues. The V end lost 3 bases, the J end lost 4 bases, and 16 bases lay between the germline ends. In DNA, the CDR3 is TGTGCCAGCAGTTTGGTACTTGCCCGGGGGTACAATGAGCAGTTCTTC. Translating it yields CASSLVLARGYNEQFF.

The chain carries TRBV19 and TRBJ2-2; D might be TRBD2 (5 bases). The CDR3 extends over 14 amino acids. From germline, CDR1 is LNHDA and CDR2 SQIVND (reference sequence). Trimming left V 3 bases short and J 2 bases short, with 7 bases between. The CDR3 DNA reads TGTGCCAGTAGTATCGGGGTCAACACCGGGGAGCTGTTTTTT. Translated: CASSIGVNTGELFF.